The next 28 T cell receptor beta chains were all read from a single sample in a study of blood T cell repertoires in COVID-19. TCRdb's table, derived via immunoSEQ multiplex PCR, lists solely in-frame clones and lacks some. Of about 150,000 clones listed, roughly 81% were seen once; the top ten hold more than 7%. Sequencing was carried out using peripheral blood. These receptors all stem from a human donor with acute or convalescent COVID-19. The donor label of this sample is uncertain.

The chain couples TRBV9 to TRBJ1-3; D possibly corresponds to TRBD1 (6 bases). The CDR3 loop spans 14 amino acids. Germline CDR1 and CDR2: SGDLS and YYNGEE. Trimming stripped 3 bases from V and 0 bases from J, with 7 bases between. CDR3 coding DNA: TGTGCCAGCAGCGGGGGACACTCTGGAAACACCATATATTTT. Protein product: CASSGGHSGNTIYF.

This clone came up a few times. The chain links TRBV4-2 to TRBJ2-3; 9 bases fit TRBD2. V dropped 0 bases and J dropped 1; count of bases not matched to a gene: 5. This CDR3 has 17 residues. Germline-derived CDR1 and CDR2 are LGHNA and YNFKEQ. CDR3 bases: TGTGCCAGCAGCCAAGATGGAAGCGGGGGGCGCACAGATACGCAGTATTTT. It encodes CASSQDGSGGRTDTQYF.

This chain's CDR3 is CASSPARFSGNTIYF. The DNA for the CDR3 is TGTGCCAGCAGCCCCGCCAGATTCTCTGGAAACACCATATATTTT. The chain links TRBV7-2 to TRBJ1-3, with D hard to call. In germline, CDR1 is SGHTA, CDR2 FQGNSA. V was pared by 5 bases and J by 0 bases, with 11 bases between. This CDR3 comprises 15 residues.

The sample holds one count of this clone. This rearrangement joins TRBV19 to TRBJ2-3, with D unclear. The CDR3 is 12 residues long. Germline CDR1 reads LNHDA; CDR2 reads SQIVND (reference sequence). Trimming stripped 3 bases from V and 9 bases from J, with 10 bases between. In nucleotides, the CDR3 is TGTGCCAGTAGTATTGGTCTCGGGACGCAGTATTTT. Protein: CASSIGLGTQYF.

The CDR3 DNA follows: TGTGCCAGCAGTGTAAAGCCGGGACAGGGCCACACTGAAGCTTTCTTT. Residues: CASSVKPGQGHTEAFF. The V call is TRBV6-1, the J call TRBJ1-1; 9 nucleotides match TRBD1. The CDR3 loop spans 16 amino acids. Germline loops: CDR1 MNHNS, CDR2 SASEGT. Unmatched junction bases numbered 9, after V lost 4 bases and J lost 3 bases.

The gene calls are TRBV10-3 and TRBJ1-6, with D maybe TRBD1 (6 bases). Trimming removed 11 bases at V and 8 bases at J, with 16 bases between. Germline V lookup: CDR1 ENHRY, CDR2 SYGVKD. The CDR3 spans 13 residues. The CDR3 region has the DNA TGTGCCCTGAGGGGGGGGGAGGATTCACCCCTCCACTTT. The encoded protein is CALRGGEDSPLHF.

The chain recombines TRBV7-9 with TRBJ1-3; D possibly corresponds to TRBD1 (6 bases). Per germline, CDR1 SEHNR and CDR2 FQNEAQ (reference sequence). The V gene lost 1 base and the J gene lost 8 bases, with 18 bases spanning the gap. The CDR3 length is 16 residues. The CDR3 nucleotides are TGTGCCAGCAGCTTAGGAACGATGTACAGGGAAGACACCATATATTTT. Protein sequence: CASSLGTMYREDTIYF.

The chain recombines TRBV3-1 (or the pseudogene TRBV3-2) with TRBJ1-6; D uncertain. V was cut by 7 bases and J by 10 bases, with 14 bases left in between. Germline assignment: CDR1 LGHDT and CDR2 YNNKEL (reference sequence). There are 13 residues in the CDR3. CDR3 amino acids: CASIRGPGSPLHF. CDR3 nucleotide sequence: TGTGCCAGCATTCGAGGGCCTGGCTCACCCCTCCACTTT.

The gene calls are TRBV6-5 and TRBJ1-2; D may be TRBD1 (5 bases). Germline V CDR1 and CDR2: MNHEY, SVGAGI. The length of the CDR3 is 14 residues. Deletions cut 6 bases from V and 8 bases from J, with 19 bases between. CDR3 in DNA: TGTGCCAGCAGAGGAAGGGACTCGGTAGTCGGCTACACCTTC. As protein: CASRGRDSVVGYTF.

The gene calls are TRBV15 and TRBJ1-1, with TRBD1 as a possible D gene (5 bases). V was trimmed by 0 bases and J by 1 base, leaving 9 bases between them. This CDR3 comprises 15 residues. Germline loops: CDR1 LNHNV, CDR2 YYDKDF (reference sequence). The CDR3 loop is CATSREARANTEAFF. The CDR3 DNA is TGTGCCACCAGCAGAGAGGCCAGGGCGAACACTGAAGCTTTCTTT.

A single count supports this clone. The rearrangement uses TRBV28 and TRBJ2-2; D possibly corresponds to TRBD2 (7 bases). V gave up 8 bases and J gave up 5 bases, with 18 bases separating them. CDR3 length: 15 amino acids. Germline CDR1 reads MDHEN; CDR2 reads SYDVKM. The CDR3 sequence is CASSPRGAGTGELFF. The DNA for the CDR3 is TGTGCCAGCTCGCCACGGGGGGCGGGGACCGGGGAGCTGTTTTTT.

The chain carries TRBV4-1 and TRBJ1-2; TRBD1 matches at 10 bases. The V gene end was trimmed by 4 bases and the J gene end by 0 bases; junction bases not matched to a gene: 2. Germline values: CDR1 MGHRA, CDR2 YSYEKL. This CDR3 is built from 15 residues. The CDR3 here is CASSRTGGPNYGYTF. The CDR3 DNA reads as TGCGCCAGCAGCCGGACAGGGGGACCTAACTATGGCTACACCTTC.

This clone has a single count. V usage is TRBV25-1 and J usage is TRBJ1-6, with TRBD1 identical over 8 bases. CDR1 is MGHDK and CDR2 is SYGVNS in the germline V gene. This CDR3 has 16 residues. V was clipped by 4 bases and J by 6 bases; unmatched bases: 8. The CDR3: CASSAAKGQANSPLHF. In DNA form, the CDR3 reads TGTGCCAGCAGTGCCGCTAAGGGACAGGCTAATTCACCCCTCCACTTT.

This clone turned up a few times. The genes are TRBV10-2 and TRBJ1-2; D unresolved. Germline V CDR1 and CDR2: WSHSY, SAAADI. CDR3 length equals 12 residues. The V end was cut by 0 bases, the J end by 8 bases, with 7 bases between. DNA for the CDR3: TGCGCCAGCAGTGAGTCGGCAGTCGGCTACACCTTC. This translates into CASSESAVGYTF.

The chain joins TRBV20-1 to TRBJ1-6; D remains ambiguous. The germline gives CDR1 DFQATT, CDR2 SNEGSKA (reference sequence). Between the trimmed V and J ends, which lost 3 bases and 8 bases, there was a span of 11 bases. CDR3 length equals 13 residues. The CDR3 DNA follows: TGCAGTGCTAGTGGTCAGGAACATTCACCCCTCCACTTT. Its translation: CSASGQEHSPLHF.

This clone showed up just a few times. V is TRBV20-1 and J is TRBJ2-7, with 8 bases aligning to TRBD2. CDR3 length: 14 amino acids. The ends lost 3 bases at V and 3 bases at J; junction bases unmatched: 7. The V gene's germline CDR1 is DFQATT and CDR2 SNEGSKA (reference sequence). The CDR3 DNA is TGCAGTGCTAGTCTGCTAGCGGGCAGCTACGAGCAGTACTTC. Translated: CSASLLAGSYEQYF.

In DNA, the CDR3 is TGTGCCAGCATCGGGGACATATTCAACTATGGCTACACCTTC. Encoded protein: CASIGDIFNYGYTF. V and J are TRBV6-6 and TRBJ1-2, with TRBD1 as a possible D gene (6 bases). CDR1 and CDR2 from the germline V gene are MNHNY and SVGAGI (reference sequence). The V end lost 7 bases, the J end lost 2 bases, and 14 bases lay between the germline ends. The CDR3 contains 14 residues.

This clone was recorded a few times. A junction boundary mismatches the germline segment, possibly from a read error. The chain employs TRBV30 and TRBJ1-1; D remains unclear. This CDR3 region has 14 residues. CDR1 and CDR2 (germline): GTSNPN, SVGIG (reference sequence). The CDR3 loop is CAWRAGGRNTEAFF. The CDR3 DNA reads TGTGCGTGGAGGGCGGGAGGGAGGAACACTGAAGCTTTCTTT.

The genes are TRBV3-1 (or the pseudogene TRBV3-2) and TRBJ1-6; the D gene is possibly TRBD1 (5 bases). Per germline, CDR1 LGHDT and CDR2 YNNKEL (reference sequence). The V end lost 0 bases, the J end lost 4 bases, and 13 bases lay between the germline ends. CDR3 length: 17 residues. The CDR3 nucleotides are TGTGCCAGCAGCCAAGAACTACAGGTTGATTATAATTCACCCCTCCACTTT. This encodes CASSQELQVDYNSPLHF.

The chain links TRBV5-1 to TRBJ2-1; 11 bases fit TRBD2. There are 15 residues in the CDR3. CDR1 is SGHRS, CDR2 YFSETQ, per germline. The junction had 7 bases not matched to a gene; V was cut back by 4 bases and J by 7 bases. CDR3 nucleotides: TGCGCCAGCAGCCCGACTAGCGGGGAAGGGAATGAGCAGTTCTTC. This gives the protein CASSPTSGEGNEQFF.

This clone was seen a few times. The chain couples TRBV29-1 to TRBJ1-2, with D tentatively TRBD1 (6 bases). In germline, CDR1 is SQVTM, CDR2 ANQGSEA. The CDR3 is 11 amino acids. Trimming cost V 7 bases and J 3 bases, with 9 bases left between them. CDR3 in DNA: TGCAGCGGAGGGGGAGACTATGGCTACACCTTC. Translating gives CSGGGDYGYTF.

The chain carries TRBV6-1 and TRBJ1-3; TRBD1 might be the D (6 bases). Germline values: CDR1 MNHNS, CDR2 SASEGT. The CDR3 is 19 amino acids. Trimming removed 4 bases from V and 0 bases from J, with 22 bases in between. CDR3 sequence: CASSVRQVPNRGSGNTIYF. The CDR3, as DNA: TGTGCCAGCAGTGTGAGACAGGTCCCTAACCGGGGCTCTGGAAACACCATATATTTT.

V gene TRBV5-4 combines with J gene TRBJ2-7; D not certain. From germline, CDR1 is SGHNT and CDR2 YYREEE (reference sequence). The CDR3 contains 15 residues. V lost 7 bases and J lost 7, with 24 bases in between. CDR3 nucleotides: TGTGCCAGCTCGACCCACGGAGACCCTACGTTGGAGCAGTACTTC. Translation gives CASSTHGDPTLEQYF. Supplemented by reference TRBV5-4 and TRBJ2-7, the full variable domain reads ETGVTQSPTHLIKTRGQQVTLRCSSQSGHNTVSWYQQALGQGPQFIFQYYREEENGRGNFPPRFSGLQFPNYSSELNVNALELDDSALYLCASSTHGDPTLEQYFGPGTRLTVT.

The chain carries TRBV24-1 and TRBJ1-2; D is uncertain. The CDR3 has 12 amino acids. CDR1 is KGHDR, CDR2 SFDVKD, per germline. Trimming stripped 5 bases from V and 8 bases from J, with 11 bases between. CDR3 bases: TGTGCCACCAGTGCTGGTATCTACGGCTACACCTTC. Translation gives CATSAGIYGYTF.

J is TRBJ1-1 and V is TRBV20-1; tentative D call: TRBD1 (6 bases). The length of the CDR3 is 12 residues. Germline V gene lookup returns CDR1 DFQATT and CDR2 SNEGSKA (reference sequence). Trimming took off 3 bases at V and 6 bases at J, with 11 bases between the two ends. The CDR3 nucleotides are TGCAGTGCTAGTCAGGGGAGGGCTGAAGCTTTCTTT. Translated: CSASQGRAEAFF.

This clone came up a few times. J is TRBJ2-1 and V is TRBV9; 15 bases agree with TRBD2. Germline loops: CDR1 SGDLS, CDR2 YYNGEE. The V and J ends lost 0 bases and 6 bases, in that order; junction bases with no gene match: 4. This CDR3 spans 17 amino acids. The CDR3 sequence: CASSVDGTSGGFNEQFF. CDR3 nucleotide sequence: TGTGCCAGCAGCGTAGATGGGACTAGCGGGGGGTTCAATGAGCAGTTCTTC.

CDR3 sequence: CASSLSTGEADTQYF. DNA of the CDR3: TGTGCCAGCAGCTTATCCACAGGGGAAGCAGATACGCAGTATTTT. The gene calls are TRBV7-3 and TRBJ2-3, with 7 bases identical to TRBD1. The germline gives CDR1 SGHTA, CDR2 FQGTGA. This CDR3 region has 15 residues. V gave up 2 bases and J gave up 4 bases; unmatched junction bases: 6.

V usage is TRBV3-1 (or the pseudogene TRBV3-2) and J usage is TRBJ1-3, with D unresolved. The V end was cut by 3 bases, the J end by 3 bases, with 21 bases between. The germline CDR1 and CDR2 sequences are LGHDT and YNNKEL (reference sequence). This CDR3 has 18 residues. The CDR3 DNA is TGTGCCAGCAGCCAGTCAGGTTCGGGAAGGGTACGTGGAAACACCATATATTTT. Residues: CASSQSGSGRVRGNTIYF.